The rows below give T cell receptor beta chains drawn from one sample of a study of circulating CD8 cells and anti-PD-1 response in melanoma. One entry per CDR3 protein, called by TCRdb with MiXCR from the reads. The sample holds 690 or so distinct CDR3 sequences, roughly 7.6% seen once. The source material was CD8+ T cells from PBMCs, sampled at baseline or after one month of anti-PD-1 therapy (not recorded which). The receptor source for this set is a human donor with melanoma. Each CDR3 is given with its conserved first and last residue. Each record gives: D gene, J gene, clone size, V gene, CDR3 DNA, CDR3 protein. The D gene is left open where the match is weak. Size values are once, few and many counts, or a class for expanded clones, and some rows have none.

D: TRBD1
J: TRBJ2-7
size: .
V: TRBV10-3
DNA: TGTGCCATCAGTGACCCGGGACAGGGGGCGCGGGAGCAGTACTTC
CDR3: CAISDPGQGAREQYF

D: TRBD1
J: TRBJ2-3
size: large
V: TRBV5-6
DNA: TGTGCCAGCAGCTTGCCTGGACAGGGGGAAGATACGCAGTATTTT
CDR3: CASSLPGQGEDTQYF

D: .
J: TRBJ2-1
size: large
V: TRBV24-1
DNA: TGTGCCACCAGTGATTTGCGGGGAGGTGAGCAGTTCTTC
CDR3: CATSDLRGGEQFF

D: .
J: TRBJ2-7
size: large
V: TRBV5-1
DNA: TGCGCCAGCAGCCCACAACCCTACGAGCAGTACTTC
CDR3: CASSPQPYEQYF

D: .
J: TRBJ2-2
size: medium-sized
V: TRBV7-2
DNA: TGTGCCAGCAGCTTCAGCTACACCGGGGAGCTGTTTTTT
CDR3: CASSFSYTGELFF

D: .
J: TRBJ2-7
size: medium-sized
V: TRBV28
DNA: TGTGCCAGCGCCCGACAGGGACTAAACGGTGAGGGCGAGCAGTACTTC
CDR3: CASARQGLNGEGEQYF

D: TRBD2
J: TRBJ2-3
size: medium-sized
V: TRBV7-3
DNA: TGTGCCAGCAGCTCTAGCGGGGGGGCCTCAGATACGCAGTATTTT
CDR3: CASSSSGGASDTQYF

D: TRBD2
J: TRBJ2-1
size: medium-sized
V: TRBV2
DNA: TGTGCCAGCATACTAGCGGGGGCTACTGAGCAGTTCTTC
CDR3: CASILAGATEQFF

D: .
J: TRBJ2-3
size: medium-sized
V: TRBV4-2
DNA: TGTGCCAGCAGCCAAGATCCCCCCCCCTACACAGATACGCAGTATTTT
CDR3: CASSQDPPPYTDTQYF

D: .
J: TRBJ2-5
size: medium-sized
V: TRBV28
DNA: TGTGCCAGCAGTCACAGAAGGGGGGGGCGCAGGGAGACCCAGTACTTC
CDR3: CASSHRRGGRRETQYF

D: TRBD2
J: TRBJ2-7
size: medium-sized
V: TRBV20-1
DNA: TGCAGTGCCCTCTTCGCTAGCGGAATTACCAGCTCCTACGAGCAGTACTTC
CDR3: CSALFASGITSSYEQYF

D: .
J: TRBJ2-7
size: .
V: TRBV11-2
DNA: TGTGCCAGCAGAGATCCGGGACAAGACTACGAGCAGTACTTC
CDR3: CASRDPGQDYEQYF

D: .
J: TRBJ2-4
size: large
V: TRBV28
DNA: TGTGCCAGCAGTTTATTACAGGGAGACAAAAACATTCAGTACTTC
CDR3: CASSLLQGDKNIQYF

D: .
J: TRBJ1-2
size: large
V: TRBV27
DNA: TGTGCCAGCAGTTTATCGGGGCAGCAAGCTAACTATGGCTACACCTTC
CDR3: CASSLSGQQANYGYTF

D: TRBD1
J: TRBJ1-5
size: medium-sized
V: TRBV28
DNA: TGTGCCAGCAGTTCACAGGGGAACAATCAGCCCCAGCATTTT
CDR3: CASSSQGNNQPQHF

D: TRBD2
J: TRBJ2-1
size: medium-sized
V: TRBV24-1
DNA: TGTGCCACCAGTGACCCCGGACTAGCGGGGGGGAATGAGCAGTTCTTC
CDR3: CATSDPGLAGGNEQFF

D: .
J: TRBJ2-7
size: medium-sized
V: TRBV28
DNA: TGTGCCAGCAGTTTCGGGCAGGGCGGGCGCTACGAGCAGTACTTC
CDR3: CASSFGQGGRYEQYF

D: TRBD2
J: TRBJ2-1
size: medium-sized
V: TRBV9
DNA: TGTGCCAGCAGCGTAACCACCCCACTAGCGGGGGGGCCGGTCTCCTACAATGAGCAGTTCTTC
CDR3: CASSVTTPLAGGPVSYNEQFF

D: TRBD1
J: TRBJ1-5
size: large
V: TRBV24-1
DNA: TGTGCCACCAGTGACCCCGGGACAGGGTATGGCAATCAGCCCCAGCATTTT
CDR3: CATSDPGTGYGNQPQHF

D: TRBD2
J: TRBJ2-1
size: medium-sized
V: TRBV19
DNA: TGTGCCAGTAGTAGGCTAGCGGGAGCAAAAGAGCAGTTCTTC
CDR3: CASSRLAGAKEQFF

D: TRBD1
J: TRBJ2-7
size: medium-sized
V: TRBV7-2
DNA: TGTGCCAGCAGCGATCTCCCGGGACAGGGGGCCTACGAGCAGTACTTC
CDR3: CASSDLPGQGAYEQYF

D: TRBD2
J: TRBJ2-7
size: medium-sized
V: TRBV20-1
DNA: TGCAGTGCTAGAGGAAGTTCGCTAGCGGGGAGCTCCTACGAGCAGTACTTC
CDR3: CSARGSSLAGSSYEQYF

D: TRBD1
J: TRBJ2-4
size: medium-sized
V: TRBV19
DNA: TGTGCCAGTATAGGGGACAGCCGAAACATTCAGTACTTC
CDR3: CASIGDSRNIQYF

D: .
J: TRBJ2-7
size: medium-sized
V: TRBV29-1
DNA: TGCAGCGTTGTCTGGAACGAGCAGTACTTC
CDR3: CSVVWNEQYF

D: .
J: TRBJ1-2
size: large
V: TRBV27
DNA: TGTGCCAGCAGTTTCGGTAGGGACTATGGCTACACCTTC
CDR3: CASSFGRDYGYTF

D: TRBD1
J: TRBJ2-1
size: medium-sized
V: TRBV20-1
DNA: TGCAGTGCTAGGAAGGGACAGGGACCGAAGATTGGCTTC
CDR3: CSARKGQGPKIGF

D: .
J: TRBJ2-7
size: medium-sized
V: TRBV20-1
DNA: TGCAGTGCTCTCGATCAGTTCTCCTACGAGCAGTACTTC
CDR3: CSALDQFSYEQYF